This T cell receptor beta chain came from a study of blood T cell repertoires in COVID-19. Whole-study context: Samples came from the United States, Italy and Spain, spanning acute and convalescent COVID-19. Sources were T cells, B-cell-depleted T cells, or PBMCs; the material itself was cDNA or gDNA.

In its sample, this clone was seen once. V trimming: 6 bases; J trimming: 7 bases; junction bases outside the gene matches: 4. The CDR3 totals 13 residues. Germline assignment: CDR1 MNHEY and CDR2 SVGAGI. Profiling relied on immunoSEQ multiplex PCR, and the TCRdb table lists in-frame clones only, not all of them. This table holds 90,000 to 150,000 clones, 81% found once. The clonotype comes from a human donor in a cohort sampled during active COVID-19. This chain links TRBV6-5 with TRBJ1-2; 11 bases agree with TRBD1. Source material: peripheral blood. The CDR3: CASRPGTGGGYTF. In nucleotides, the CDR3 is TGTGCCAGCAGGCCCGGGACAGGGGGTGGCTACACCTTC.